This T cell receptor (beta chain) was captured in a study of monozygotic twins with inflammatory bowel disease. Germline lookup yields CDR1 MNHEY and CDR2 SVGEGT. The CDR3 runs 15 residues. TCRdb reanalyzed the 5' RACE reads and collapses them to one entry per CDR3 protein, without DNA. Its clone listing holds around 200,000 distinct CDR3 sequences. The TCR originated in a human donor with ulcerative colitis or Crohn's disease, or a healthy co-twin of an affected twin (not recorded which). Sequencing was performed on blood. This chain links TRBV6-2 or TRBV6-3 with TRBJ2-7; TCRdb indicates TRBD1, and absent DNA this call remains unverified. The CDR3 spells CASRQPGQFSYEQYF.